Each of the 13 T cell receptor beta chains below was sequenced from the same sample in a study of OX40 agonist ivuxolimab in advanced cancers. The repertoire was sequenced with immunoSEQ multiplex PCR; TCRdb's copy has only in-frame clones and lacks some. The data show around 41,000 clones, about 90% seen once. This material consisted of CD4+ or CD8+ T cells sorted from blood, taken in a trial of the OX40 agonist ivuxolimab. The source of these receptors is an adult with an advanced solid tumor such as melanoma, head and neck, liver or kidney cancer.

The rearrangement joins TRBV9 to TRBJ2-7; 9 nucleotides agree with TRBD1. CDR1 and CDR2 from the germline V gene are SGDLS and YYNGEE. CDR3 length: 16 amino acids. V trimming: 0 bases; J trimming: 1 base; junction bases outside the gene matches: 5. The CDR3: CASSVDPGTGSYEQYF. The CDR3 DNA follows: TGTGCCAGCAGCGTAGACCCCGGGACAGGGTCCTACGAGCAGTACTTC.

The chain uses TRBV6-6 and TRBJ1-2, with D perhaps matching TRBD1 (5 bases). The length of the CDR3 is 13 residues. With 9 bases removed from V and 4 bases from J, the gap between germline ends came to 15 bases. Germline V CDR1 and CDR2: MNHNY, SVGAGI (reference sequence). In DNA form, the CDR3 reads TGTGCCAGTTCAGCACCAGGGTCCTATGGCTACACCTTC. Translating gives CASSAPGSYGYTF.

CDR3 nucleotides: TGTGCCAGCAGCTCCCTGACTGAAGCTTTCTTT. Translated, it gives CASSSLTEAFF. The chain employs TRBV7-9 and TRBJ1-1; D remains unclear. Trimming cost V 4 bases and J 5 bases, with 5 bases left between them. The CDR3 contains 11 residues. Germline CDR1 and CDR2: SEHNR and FQNEAQ (reference sequence). The variable domain in full, with the rest retrieved from reference TRBV7-9 and TRBJ1-1, is DTGVSQNPRHKITKRGQNVTFRCDPISEHNRLYWYRQTLGQGPEFLTYFQNEAQLEKSRLLSDRFSAERPKGSFSTLEIQRTEQGDSAMYLCASSSLTEAFFGQGTRLTVV.

The chain recombines TRBV11-3 with TRBJ2-2; tentatively, D is TRBD1 or TRBD2 (5 bases each). Trimming removed 5 bases at V and 4 bases at J, with 17 bases between. Germline assignment: CDR1 SGHNT and CDR2 YENEEA. CDR3 length: 16 amino acids. In DNA form, the CDR3 reads TGTGCCAGCAGCGAAACTGGGGGACCGGCCACCGGGGAGCTGTTTTTT. Encoded protein: CASSETGGPATGELFF. The whole variable domain, remainder taken from reference TRBV11-3 and TRBJ2-2, is EAGVVQSPRYKIIEKKQPVAFWCNPISGHNTLYWYLQNLGQGPELLIRYENEEAVDDSQLPKDRFSAERLKGVDSTLKIQPAELGDSAVYLCASSETGGPATGELFFGEGSRLTVL.

The genes are TRBV19 and TRBJ1-2, with 10 bases matching TRBD1. This CDR3 spans 15 amino acids. After removal of 7 bases from V and 6 bases from J, the junction contained 11 bases not matched to a gene. CDR1 is LNHDA and CDR2 is SQIVND in the germline V gene (reference sequence). The CDR3 sequence is CASKGVGTGENGYTF. CDR3 DNA: TGTGCCAGTAAAGGTGTCGGGACAGGGGAGAATGGCTACACCTTC.

The chain couples TRBV27 to TRBJ1-5; D not certain. Trimming removed 3 bases from V and 1 base from J, with 7 bases in between. The CDR3 has 14 residues. CDR1 MNHEY and CDR2 SMNVEV come from the germline V gene (reference sequence). DNA for the CDR3: TGTGCCAGCAGTTTTCCCAGAAGCAATCAGCCCCAGCATTTT. It codes for CASSFPRSNQPQHF.

The chain recombines TRBV11-2 with TRBJ2-1; D is possibly TRBD1 (5 bases). This CDR3 spans 15 amino acids. Looked up from germline, CDR1 is SGHAT and CDR2 is FQNNGV. Trimming stripped 5 bases from V and 4 bases from J, with 15 bases between. The CDR3 DNA follows: TGTGCCAGCAGCCCCCTTGGGGCAGCGTACAATGAGCAGTTCTTC. Encoded protein: CASSPLGAAYNEQFF.

The gene calls are TRBV10-3 and TRBJ2-7; 10 nucleotides line up with TRBD2. The CDR3 covers 14 residues. Germline V gene data show CDR1 as ENHRY and CDR2 as SYGVKD. J lost 6 bases, V lost 8 bases, and 10 bases had no gene match. This CDR3 reads CAIRSGRAKSEQYF. In DNA, the CDR3 is TGTGCCATCCGCAGCGGGAGGGCCAAGTCCGAGCAGTACTTC.

The CDR3 loop reads CASSLAGVATDTQYF. CDR3 nucleotide sequence: TGCGCCAGCAGCTTGGCCGGAGTCGCCACAGATACGCAGTATTTT. V gene TRBV5-1 combines with J gene TRBJ2-3; D is ambiguous. The CDR3 is 15 amino acids. V was trimmed by 0 bases and J by 2 bases, leaving 10 bases between them. The germline CDR1 and CDR2 sequences are SGHRS and YFSETQ.

The V call is TRBV6-6, the J call TRBJ1-3; 8 nucleotides line up with TRBD1. V was clipped by 0 bases and J by 2 bases; unmatched bases: 0. There are 15 residues in the CDR3. The V gene's germline CDR1 is MNHNY and CDR2 SVGAGI (reference sequence). The CDR3 nucleotides read TGTGCCAGCAGTTACTCGACAGGGGCTGGAAACACCATATATTTT. The encoded protein is CASSYSTGAGNTIYF.

The rearrangement links TRBV6-1 to TRBJ1-2; TRBD1 matches at 10 bases. This CDR3 spans 20 amino acids. V lost 2 bases and J lost 0; bases outside the gene matches: 15. The germline V gene encodes CDR1 MNHNS and CDR2 SASEGT. The chain's CDR3 is CASSESGIGTGAEANYGYTF. CDR3 DNA: TGTGCCAGCAGTGAATCGGGAATCGGGACAGGGGCGGAAGCTAACTATGGCTACACCTTC.

The genes are TRBV18 and TRBJ2-3; the D is unclear. This CDR3 has 12 residues. Trimming left V 5 bases short and J 3 bases short, with 6 bases between. The germline V gene has CDR1 KGHSH and CDR2 LQKENI. CDR3 bases: TGTGCCAGCTCAAAAGGGACAGATACGCAGTATTTT. Translating it yields CASSKGTDTQYF.

CDR3 protein: CASSSQGATNEKLFF. In nucleotides, the CDR3 is TGCGCCAGCAGCTCCCAGGGCGCAACTAATGAAAAACTGTTTTTT. V usage is TRBV5-1 and J usage is TRBJ1-4; possibly TRBD1 for D (5 bases). The CDR3 covers 15 residues. V was clipped by 3 bases and J by 0 bases, with 9 bases between them. The germline CDR1 and CDR2 sequences are SGHRS and YFSETQ.